This TCR beta chain was identified during a study of shared clonotypes between healthy human individuals (dated by TCRdb to the early 2020s). In terms of the full investigation: Two women and three men aged 18 to 49 years were included in the cohort. The study deeply sequenced blood TCR repertoires of roughly five healthy adults to estimate repertoire size and the extent of clonotype sharing between individuals. For each donor, CD4 naive and CD4 memory were each given three plates, CD8 naive was given two plates, and CD8 memory was given one plate. Each donor's leukapheresis produced roughly between roughly 0.85 and 10 billion PBMCs. To increase sequencing depth and limit assay-specific biases, different laboratories used diverse techniques to prepare libraries and sequence TCR repertoires.

General conclusions and limits of the study: Estimated clonotype richness was generally larger for naive than for memory subsets. The small number of donors limited the genetic and exposure-history diversity represented. Higher generation probabilities were observed for clonotypes shared by all four sorted-subset donors than for non-shared clonotypes. When several donors were compared, the shared fraction of clonotypes was 5% to 6.5% for naive CD4, 3.5% to 4% for naive CD8, 2.3% for memory CD4, and around 0.4% for memory CD8. Sampling was restricted to blood, and TCR repertoires in tissue are likely to differ from TCR repertoires in blood. Rarefaction of sorted-subset datasets indicated incomplete sequencing despite the large sequencing depth. Based on pairwise subsampling, the degree of clonotype sharing among donors was expected to be affected by sequencing depth.

The donors were healthy, HIV-negative adults who had no recently reported acute infections or vaccinations. Every donor was a Caucasian adult living in Nashville, Tennessee, USA. CD4+ T cells were enriched by magnetic negative selection, after which naive cells were positively selected on CD45RA and the negative fraction was taken as the memory subset. After blood collection by leukapheresis, PBMCs were isolated using Ficoll-Histopaque density gradient centrifugation and then cryopreserved in the vapor phase of liquid nitrogen. Analytical flow cytometry was used to check the purity and quantity of every magnetically sorted T cell population. Each sorted fraction had its genomic DNA isolated and then quantified by UV absorbance on a Nanodrop 2000c. With regard to this clone: Its antigen is unknown. No much larger clonotype is one base removed from it; base qualities were not supplied.

Using the deep immunoSEQ assay, TCR CDR3 regions were amplified from genomic DNA by multiplex PCR. Extracted genomic DNA from each cell subset was spread evenly across all wells of several immunoSEQ 96-well plates, with each plate serving as a replicate. For sorted subsets, approximately 200 ng of genomic DNA, equivalent to 25,000 to 30,000 T cell genomes, went into each replicate PCR. The purified libraries were quantified using a Qubit 3.0 fluorometer, sized with a Bioanalyzer 2100, and then quantified again using the KAPA Library Quantification kit. Each immunoSEQ 96-well plate was sequenced on its own single-read 150-cycle Illumina NextSeq 550 flow cell. The paper's processing steps were these. Because the immunoSEQ output held only junctional sequences and lacked quality scores, the filtering could not match the filtering applied to full-length reads. Sequences were annotated with PyIR, a Python wrapper for IgBLAST v1.9, using IMGT germline references to assign V/J genes and CDR3. Any read was removed if the V/J assignment was weak (E-value above 1e-6), the CDR3 was missing, or the read contained stop codons, out-of-frame junctions, or ambiguous translated residues. V3J clonotypes were defined as sequences sharing an identical inferred V gene, J gene, and CDR3 amino acid sequence. Percentage overlap between repertoires was computed as shared unique clonotypes divided by the size of the smaller repertoire. Three approaches were used to assess repertoire richness: RTK rarefaction, the Chao1 estimator, and Recon v2.1 estimates of unobserved clonotypes. Generation probabilities were computed with OLGA for all TCRbeta clonotypes obtained by the gDNA method from several donors. TCRdb carries this immuneACCESS record with in-frame sequences only. Its versions omit some clonotypes, under half of them owing to an unresolved V gene in the studies checked, with the rest unexplained. V and J calls and clone size are as listed in that table; D and trimming were resolved from the DNA. Across this sample there are around 990,000 clones, with around 77% seen only once. In total, the top ten clones hold about 0.94% of the sample.

This TCR was sampled from a young man in good health. Some clones in this sample may be carry-over from other donors' samples. Sequencing used memory CD4+ T cells from PBMCs. Reading the label with the study, this specimen's cell subset or site is: CD45RA-negative fraction.

DNA sequence: TGTGCCAGCGCTTTTTCCCTAGCGGGAGTGGAAGTCTACAATGAGCAGTTCTTC. The resulting protein is CASAFSLAGVEVYNEQFF. The chain employs TRBV2 and TRBJ2-1, with TRBD2 identical over 10 junction bases. CDR1 SNHLY and CDR2 FYNNEI are derived from the germline V gene. The CDR3 runs 18 residues from the cysteine to the phenylalanine. Here the CDR3 DNA is all that survives: 54 bases in frame from base 1. Unmatched junction bases come to 16, with V trimmed by 8 bases and J by 3 bases.